This T cell receptor beta chain is from a study of shared clonotypes between healthy human individuals. In the study overall: With ages of 18 to 49, the donors were a couple of women and three men.

TCRdb keeps only in-frame clones here, not all; method: immunoSEQ multiplex PCR. This sample carries roughly 2,000,000 clones, 80% to 95% of them seen once, and the ten largest clones take around 1.8%. Terminally differentiated effector memory CD45RA+ cells were excluded from the naive CD8 cells, which were CD45RO-negative and positively selected for CCR7. V shed 5 bases and J shed 0 bases, with 14 bases lying between them. The CDR3 runs 15 residues. CDR1 and CDR2 (germline): MNHEY, SMNVEV (reference sequence). This rearrangement joins TRBV27 to TRBJ2-7; D possibly matches TRBD1 or TRBD2 (5 bases each). This sequence originates from a man aged 18-30 years in good health. Some clones in this sample may be carry-over from other donors' samples. The specimen was naive CD8+ T cells from PBMCs. The CDR3: CASSKTVGDSYEQYF. CDR3 bases: TGTGCCAGCAGTAAGACAGTCGGGGACTCCTACGAGCAGTACTTC.